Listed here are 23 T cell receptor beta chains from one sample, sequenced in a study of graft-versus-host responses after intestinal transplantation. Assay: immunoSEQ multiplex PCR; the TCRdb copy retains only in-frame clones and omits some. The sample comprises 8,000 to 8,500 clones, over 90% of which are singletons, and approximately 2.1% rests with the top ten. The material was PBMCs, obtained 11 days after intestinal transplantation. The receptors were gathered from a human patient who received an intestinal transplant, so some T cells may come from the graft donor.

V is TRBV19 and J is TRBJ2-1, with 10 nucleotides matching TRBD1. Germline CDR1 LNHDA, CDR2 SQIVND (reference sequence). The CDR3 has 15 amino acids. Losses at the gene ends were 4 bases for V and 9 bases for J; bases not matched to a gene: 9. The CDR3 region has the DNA TGTGCCAGTAGTAAGTGGGGACAGGGGATGGCTGAGCAGTTCTTC. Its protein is CASSKWGQGMAEQFF.

The CDR3 protein is CASSYSAGNYGYTF. The CDR3 DNA sequence: TGTGCCAGCAGTTACTCGGCAGGTAACTATGGCTACACCTTC. The chain joins TRBV6-5 to TRBJ1-2; D is ambiguous. Germline CDR1 MNHEY, CDR2 SVGAGI. V gave up 0 bases and J gave up 1 base, with 6 bases separating them. The CDR3 runs to 14 residues.

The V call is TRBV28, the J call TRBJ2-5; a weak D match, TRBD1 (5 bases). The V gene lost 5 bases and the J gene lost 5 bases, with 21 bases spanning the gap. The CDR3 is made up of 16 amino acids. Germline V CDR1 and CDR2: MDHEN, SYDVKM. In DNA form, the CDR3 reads TGTGCCAGCAGTATGCTCACACCGCAGGGTCAGGAGACCCAGTACTTC. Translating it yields CASSMLTPQGQETQYF. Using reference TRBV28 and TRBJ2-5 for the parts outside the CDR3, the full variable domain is DVKVTQSSRYLVKRTGEKVFLECVQDMDHENMFWYRQDPGLGLRLIYFSYDVKMKEKGDIPEGYSVSREKKERFSLILESASTNQTSMYLCASSMLTPQGQETQYFGPGTRLLVL.

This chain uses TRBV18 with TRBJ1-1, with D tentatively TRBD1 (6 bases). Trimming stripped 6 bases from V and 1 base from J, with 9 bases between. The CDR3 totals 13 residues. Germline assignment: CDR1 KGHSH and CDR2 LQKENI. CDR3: CASSRDTNTEAFF. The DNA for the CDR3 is TGTGCCAGCTCCCGGGACACGAACACTGAAGCTTTCTTT.

CDR3 amino acids: CASRFYSKPSYEQYF. The CDR3 nucleotides are TGTGCCAGCAGGTTCTACAGTAAACCCTCCTACGAGCAGTACTTC. This chain joins TRBV28 and TRBJ2-7; D call uncertain. The CDR3 consists of 15 residues. V was pared by 6 bases and J by 0 bases, with 15 bases between. Germline V CDR1 and CDR2: MDHEN, SYDVKM.

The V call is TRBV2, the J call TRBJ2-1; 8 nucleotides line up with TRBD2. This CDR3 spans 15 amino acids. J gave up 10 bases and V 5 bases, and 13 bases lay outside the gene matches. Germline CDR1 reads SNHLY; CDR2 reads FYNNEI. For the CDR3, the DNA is TGTGCCAGCAGTCCTGGGGGCGGGGGGCTTGGGGAGCAGTTCTTC. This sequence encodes CASSPGGGGLGEQFF.

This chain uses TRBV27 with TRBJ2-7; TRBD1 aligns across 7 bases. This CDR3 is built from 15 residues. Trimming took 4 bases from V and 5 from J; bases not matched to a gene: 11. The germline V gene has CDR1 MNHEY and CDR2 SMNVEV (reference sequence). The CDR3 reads CASSSTGSPGDEQYF. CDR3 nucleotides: TGTGCCAGCAGTTCGACAGGGTCCCCTGGGGACGAGCAGTACTTC.

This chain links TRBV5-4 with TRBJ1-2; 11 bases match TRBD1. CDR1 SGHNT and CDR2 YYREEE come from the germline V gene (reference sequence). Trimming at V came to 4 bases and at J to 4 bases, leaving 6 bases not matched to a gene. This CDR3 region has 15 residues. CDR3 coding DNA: TGTGCCAGCAGCCCGGGGGACAGGGGGGGCTATGGCTACACCTTC. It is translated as CASSPGDRGGYGYTF.

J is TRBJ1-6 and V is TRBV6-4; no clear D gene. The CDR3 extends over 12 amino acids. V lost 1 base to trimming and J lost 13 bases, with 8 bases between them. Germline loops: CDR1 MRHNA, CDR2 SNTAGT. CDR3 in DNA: TGTGCCAGCAGTGACTTCCTTGTCCCCCTCCACTTT. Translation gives CASSDFLVPLHF.

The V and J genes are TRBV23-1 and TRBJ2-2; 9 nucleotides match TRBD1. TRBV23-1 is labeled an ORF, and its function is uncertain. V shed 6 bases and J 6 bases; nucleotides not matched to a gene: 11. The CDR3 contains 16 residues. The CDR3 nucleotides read TGCGCCAGCAGAAAGGGACAGGGAGTGCTCGCCGGGGAGCTGTTTTTT. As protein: CASRKGQGVLAGELFF.

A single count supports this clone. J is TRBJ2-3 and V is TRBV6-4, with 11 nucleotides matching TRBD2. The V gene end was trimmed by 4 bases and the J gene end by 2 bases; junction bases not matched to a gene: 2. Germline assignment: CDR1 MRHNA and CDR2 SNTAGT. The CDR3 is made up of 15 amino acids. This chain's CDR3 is CASSGSGGATDTQYF. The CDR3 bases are TGTGCCAGCAGTGGTAGCGGGGGGGCCACAGATACGCAGTATTTT.

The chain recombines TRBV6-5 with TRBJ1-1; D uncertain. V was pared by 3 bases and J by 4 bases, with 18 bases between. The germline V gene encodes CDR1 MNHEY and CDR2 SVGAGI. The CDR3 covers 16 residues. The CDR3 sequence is CASSYSEGRGGTEAFF. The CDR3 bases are TGTGCCAGCAGTTATTCCGAAGGTCGGGGAGGCACTGAAGCTTTCTTT.

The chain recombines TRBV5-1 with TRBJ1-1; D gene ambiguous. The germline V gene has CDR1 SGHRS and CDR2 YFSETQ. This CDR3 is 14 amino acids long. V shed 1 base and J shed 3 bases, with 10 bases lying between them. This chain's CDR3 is CASSLYFVDTEAFF. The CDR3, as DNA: TGCGCCAGCAGCTTGTACTTTGTGGACACTGAAGCTTTCTTT.

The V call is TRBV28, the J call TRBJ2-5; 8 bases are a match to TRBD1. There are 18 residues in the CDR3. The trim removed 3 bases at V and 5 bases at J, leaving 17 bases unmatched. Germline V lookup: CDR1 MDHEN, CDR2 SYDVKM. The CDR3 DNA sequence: TGTGCCAGCAGTTTCCGGCGCGTTCCCGGGACAGGAGGTGAGACCCAGTACTTC. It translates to CASSFRRVPGTGGETQYF.

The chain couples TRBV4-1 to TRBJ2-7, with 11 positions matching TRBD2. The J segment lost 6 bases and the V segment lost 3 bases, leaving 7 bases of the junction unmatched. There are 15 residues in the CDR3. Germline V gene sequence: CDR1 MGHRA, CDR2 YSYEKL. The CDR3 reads CASSQGLAVTSEQYF. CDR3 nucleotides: TGCGCCAGCAGCCAGGGACTAGCGGTCACTAGCGAGCAGTACTTC.

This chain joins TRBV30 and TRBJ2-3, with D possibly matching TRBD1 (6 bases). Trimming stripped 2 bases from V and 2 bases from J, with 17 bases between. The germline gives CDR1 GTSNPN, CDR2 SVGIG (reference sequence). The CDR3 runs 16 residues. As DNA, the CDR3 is TGTGCCTGGAGTCTGGGGGCCGGCGGTATCACAGATACGCAGTATTTT. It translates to CAWSLGAGGITDTQYF.

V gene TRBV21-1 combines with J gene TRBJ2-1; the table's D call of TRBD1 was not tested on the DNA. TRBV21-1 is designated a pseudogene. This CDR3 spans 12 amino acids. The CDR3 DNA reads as TGTGCCAGCAGCAAATTCAGGAATGAGCAGTTCTTC. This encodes CASSKFRNEQFF.

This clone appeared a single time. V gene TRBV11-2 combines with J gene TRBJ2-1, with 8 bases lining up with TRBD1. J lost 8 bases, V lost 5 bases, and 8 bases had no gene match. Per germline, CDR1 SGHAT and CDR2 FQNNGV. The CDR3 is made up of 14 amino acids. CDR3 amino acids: CASSTVQGAYEQFF. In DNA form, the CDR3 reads TGTGCCAGCAGCACAGTCCAGGGGGCCTATGAGCAGTTCTTC.

CDR3 in DNA: TGTGCCAGCAGCAAAAAATCAGGTCAAGAGACCCAGTACTTC. Protein sequence: CASSKKSGQETQYF. This chain uses TRBV21-1 with TRBJ2-5; TRBD1, the table's D call, lacks a check against the DNA. TRBV21-1 is noted as a pseudogene. The CDR3 runs 14 residues.

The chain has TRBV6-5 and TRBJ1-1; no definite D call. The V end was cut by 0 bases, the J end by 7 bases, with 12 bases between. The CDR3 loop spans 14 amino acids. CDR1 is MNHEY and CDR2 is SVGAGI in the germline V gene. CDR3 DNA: TGTGCCAGCAGTTACTCGATTGAAGGAGGTGAAGCTTTCTTT. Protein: CASSYSIEGGEAFF.

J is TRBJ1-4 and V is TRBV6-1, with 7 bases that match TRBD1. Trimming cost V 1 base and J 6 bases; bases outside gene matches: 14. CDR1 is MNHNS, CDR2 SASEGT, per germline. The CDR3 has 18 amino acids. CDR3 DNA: TGTGCCAGCAGTGAAGTGGAACAGGGGTTATATCAGGATGAAAAACTGTTTTTT. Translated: CASSEVEQGLYQDEKLFF.

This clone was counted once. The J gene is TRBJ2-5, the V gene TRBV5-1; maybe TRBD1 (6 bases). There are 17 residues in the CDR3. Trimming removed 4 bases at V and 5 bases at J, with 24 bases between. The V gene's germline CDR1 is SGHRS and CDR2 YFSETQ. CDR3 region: CASSPVQGKVPWETQYF. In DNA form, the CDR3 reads TGCGCCAGCAGCCCAGTGCAGGGGAAGGTCCCCTGGGAGACCCAGTACTTC.

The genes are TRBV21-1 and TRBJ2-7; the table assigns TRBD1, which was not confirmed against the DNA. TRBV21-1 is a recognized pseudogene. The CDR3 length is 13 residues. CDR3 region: CASTGTGGYEQYV. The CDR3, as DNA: TGTGCCAGCACCGGGACAGGGGGATACGAGCAGTACGTC.